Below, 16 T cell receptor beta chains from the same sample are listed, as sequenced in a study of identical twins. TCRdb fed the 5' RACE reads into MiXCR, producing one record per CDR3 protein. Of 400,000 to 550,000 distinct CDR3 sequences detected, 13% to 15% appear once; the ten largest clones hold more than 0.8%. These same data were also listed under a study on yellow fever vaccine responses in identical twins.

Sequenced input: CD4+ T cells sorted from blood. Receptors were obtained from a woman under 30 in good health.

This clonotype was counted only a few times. DNA of the CDR3: TGTGCCAGCAGTAACCGGGACAGGGGGACCTACGAGCAGTACTTC. Protein: CASSNRDRGTYEQYF. The chain combines TRBV27 with TRBJ2-7; TRBD1 matches 11 bases. This CDR3 has 15 residues. The V gene end was trimmed by 5 bases and the J gene end by 2 bases; junction bases not matched to a gene: 5. Germline assignment: CDR1 MNHEY and CDR2 SMNVEV (reference sequence).

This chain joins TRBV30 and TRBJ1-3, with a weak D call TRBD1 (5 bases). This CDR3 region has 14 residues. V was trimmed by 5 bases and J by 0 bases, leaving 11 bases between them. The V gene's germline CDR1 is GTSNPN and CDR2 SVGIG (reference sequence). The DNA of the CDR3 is TGTGCCTGGGCCCGGGACCTCTCTGGAAACACCATATATTTT. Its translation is CAWARDLSGNTIYF.

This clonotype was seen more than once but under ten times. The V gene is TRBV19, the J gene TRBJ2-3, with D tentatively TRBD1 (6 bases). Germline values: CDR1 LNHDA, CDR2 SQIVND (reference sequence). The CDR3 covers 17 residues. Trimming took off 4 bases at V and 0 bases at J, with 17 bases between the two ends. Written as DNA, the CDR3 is TGTGCCAGTAGTAACCCCAGACAGGTTTCTAGCACAGATACGCAGTATTTT. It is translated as CASSNPRQVSSTDTQYF. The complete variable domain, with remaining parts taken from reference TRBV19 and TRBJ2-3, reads DGGITQSPKYLFRKEGQNVTLSCEQNLNHDAMYWYRQDPGQGLRLIYYSQIVNDFQKGDIAEGYSVSREKKESFPLTVTSAQKNPTAFYLCASSNPRQVSSTDTQYFGPGTRLTVL.

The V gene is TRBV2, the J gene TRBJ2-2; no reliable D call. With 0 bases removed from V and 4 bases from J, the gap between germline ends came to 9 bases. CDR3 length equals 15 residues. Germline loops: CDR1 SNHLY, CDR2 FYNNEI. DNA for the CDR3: TGTGCCAGCAGTGAAGCACCGGGCCCCACCGGGGAGCTGTTTTTT. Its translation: CASSEAPGPTGELFF.

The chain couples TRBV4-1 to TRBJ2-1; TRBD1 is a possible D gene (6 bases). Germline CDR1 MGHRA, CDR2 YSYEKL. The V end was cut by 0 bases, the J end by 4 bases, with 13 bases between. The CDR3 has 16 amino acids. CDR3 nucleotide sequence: TGCGCCAGCAGCCAAGATCGAAACAGGGTTTACAATGAGCAGTTCTTC. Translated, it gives CASSQDRNRVYNEQFF.

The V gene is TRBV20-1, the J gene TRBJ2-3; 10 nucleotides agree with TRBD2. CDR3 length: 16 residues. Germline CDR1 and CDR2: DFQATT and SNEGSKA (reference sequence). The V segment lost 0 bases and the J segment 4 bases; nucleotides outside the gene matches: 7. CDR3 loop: CSARDLASGSPDTQYF. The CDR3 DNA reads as TGCAGTGCTAGAGATCTCGCTAGCGGGAGCCCAGATACGCAGTATTTT.

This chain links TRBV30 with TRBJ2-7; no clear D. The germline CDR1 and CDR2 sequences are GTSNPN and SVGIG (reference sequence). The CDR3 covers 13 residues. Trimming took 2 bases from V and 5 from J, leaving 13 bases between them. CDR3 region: CAWSYKGQNEQYF. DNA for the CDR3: TGTGCCTGGAGTTACAAGGGCCAAAACGAGCAGTACTTC.

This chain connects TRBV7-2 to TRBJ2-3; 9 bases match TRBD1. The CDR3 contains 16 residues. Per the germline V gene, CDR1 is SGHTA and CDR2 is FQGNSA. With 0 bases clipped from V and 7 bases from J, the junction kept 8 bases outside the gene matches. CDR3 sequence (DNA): TGTGCCAGCAGCTTAGCCCCGACAGGGGGGTCGAATACGCAGTATTTT. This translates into CASSLAPTGGSNTQYF. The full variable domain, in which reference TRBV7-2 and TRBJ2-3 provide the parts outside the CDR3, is GAGVSQSPSNKVTEKGKDVELRCDPISGHTALYWYRQSLGQGLEFLIYFQGNSAPDKSGLPSDRFSAERTGGSVSTLTIQRTQQEDSAVYLCASSLAPTGGSNTQYFGPGTRLTVL.

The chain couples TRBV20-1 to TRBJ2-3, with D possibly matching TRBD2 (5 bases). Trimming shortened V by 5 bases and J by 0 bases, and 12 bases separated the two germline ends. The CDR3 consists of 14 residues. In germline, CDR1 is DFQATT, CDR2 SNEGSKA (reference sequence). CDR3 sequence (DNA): TGCAGTGCTGTAGTGGGAGATAGCACAGATACGCAGTATTTT. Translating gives CSAVVGDSTDTQYF.

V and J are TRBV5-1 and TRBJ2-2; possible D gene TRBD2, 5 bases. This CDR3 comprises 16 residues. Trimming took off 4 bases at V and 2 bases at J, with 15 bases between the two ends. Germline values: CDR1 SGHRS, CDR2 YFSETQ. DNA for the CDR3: TGCGCCAGCAGCGACTATTCGGCCTCCAACACCGGGGAGCTGTTTTTT. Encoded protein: CASSDYSASNTGELFF.

CDR3 loop: CASSLIQGAYEQFF. The DNA for the CDR3 is TGCGCCAGCAGCTTGATACAGGGGGCCTATGAGCAGTTCTTC. The chain uses TRBV5-1 and TRBJ2-1, with 9 bases aligning to TRBD1. The J segment lost 8 bases and the V segment lost 1 base, leaving 4 bases of the junction unmatched. Per germline, CDR1 SGHRS and CDR2 YFSETQ. The CDR3 totals 14 residues. The full variable domain, with the rest looked up from reference TRBV5-1 and TRBJ2-1, is KAGVTQTPRYLIKTRGQQVTLSCSPISGHRSVSWYQQTPGQGLQFLFEYFSETQRNKGNFPGRFSGRQFSNSRSEMNVSTLELGDSALYLCASSLIQGAYEQFFGPGTRLTVL.

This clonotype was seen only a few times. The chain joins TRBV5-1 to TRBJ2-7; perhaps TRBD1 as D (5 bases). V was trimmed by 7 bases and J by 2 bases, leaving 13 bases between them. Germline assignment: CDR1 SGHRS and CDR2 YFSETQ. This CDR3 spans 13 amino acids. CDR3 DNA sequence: TGCGCCAGCGCTAATCAGGGAACCTACGAGCAGTACTTC. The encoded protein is CASANQGTYEQYF.

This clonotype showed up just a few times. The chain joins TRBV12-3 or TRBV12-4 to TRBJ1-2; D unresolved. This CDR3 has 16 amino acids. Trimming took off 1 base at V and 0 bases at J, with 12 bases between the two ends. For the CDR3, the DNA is TGTGCCAGCAGTTTAGACCTTGAGTTAGCTAACTATGGCTACACCTTC. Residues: CASSLDLELANYGYTF.

The CDR3 region has the DNA TGTGCCATCAGTGAAGTGCCGGGACAGTCCGACGAGCAGTACTTC. As protein: CAISEVPGQSDEQYF. The V and J genes are TRBV10-3 and TRBJ2-7, with 7 bases that match TRBD1. The CDR3 is 15 residues long. The V and J ends lost 3 bases and 5 bases, in that order; junction bases with no gene match: 10. From germline, CDR1 is ENHRY and CDR2 SYGVKD.

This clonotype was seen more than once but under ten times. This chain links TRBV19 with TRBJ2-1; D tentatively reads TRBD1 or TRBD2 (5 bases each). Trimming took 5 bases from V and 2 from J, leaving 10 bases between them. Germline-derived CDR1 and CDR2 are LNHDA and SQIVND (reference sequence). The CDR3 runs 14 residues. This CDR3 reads CASSWDGTYNEQFF. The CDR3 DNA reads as TGTGCCAGTAGTTGGGACGGAACCTACAATGAGCAGTTCTTC.

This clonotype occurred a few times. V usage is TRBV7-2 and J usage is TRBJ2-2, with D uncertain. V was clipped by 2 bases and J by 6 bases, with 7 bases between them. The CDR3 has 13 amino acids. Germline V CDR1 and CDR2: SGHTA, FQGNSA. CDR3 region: CASSLYGPGELFF. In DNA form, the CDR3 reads TGTGCCAGCAGCTTATATGGGCCCGGGGAGCTGTTTTTT.